This T cell receptor beta chain was recovered during a study of T cell repertoires in cytomegalovirus infection. TCRdb called the reads again in MiXCR, with one record for every CDR3 protein. The table has 250,000 or so distinct CDR3 sequences, less than 9.5% seen once. This clonotype was seen repeatedly, ten times or more. The germline V gene encodes CDR1 SGHTA and CDR2 FQGNSA. This CDR3 contains 13 residues. J was trimmed by 6 bases and V by 4 bases; bases with no gene match: 5. The rearrangement links TRBV7-2 to TRBJ2-7; 8 bases fit TRBD2. The sequence was collected from a human donor in good health (CMV status not recorded). Some clones in this sample may be carry-over from other donors' samples. Material: PBMCs. The CDR3 region is CASSSQSGGEQYF. Written as DNA, the CDR3 is TGTGCCAGCAGCTCACAGAGCGGGGGCGAGCAGTACTTC.